Included here is one TCR beta chain sequence, with context. Per the germline V gene, CDR1 is SEHNR and CDR2 is FQNEAQ (reference sequence). The CDR3 consists of 13 residues. The V and J ends lost 6 bases and 6 bases, in that order; junction bases with no gene match: 6. This sample stems from a study of T cell changes during pregnancy in multiple sclerosis. Libraries were prepared by immunoSEQ multiplex PCR; TCRdb keeps only in-frame clonotypes and omits some of them. Of 90,000 to 120,000 clones in the sample, 80% to 95% were seen once. Source: peripheral blood, taken after pregnancy. The chain combines TRBV7-9 with TRBJ1-2; the match to TRBD1 covers 8 bases. The TCR originated in a female donor with multiple sclerosis, enrolled in a pregnancy study. In DNA form, the CDR3 reads TGTGCCAGCAGTAGACAGGGGTTTGATGGCTACACCTTC. As protein: CASSRQGFDGYTF.